Sequencing of this T cell receptor (beta chain) was carried out in a study of cytomegalovirus exposure and HLA in healthy donors. Use of 60 Vbeta and 13 Jbeta primers characterized the PCR. TCRdb's table, derived via immunoSEQ multiplex PCR, lists solely in-frame clones and lacks some. The sample lists 130,000 or so clones; 8.5% were seen once. The length of the CDR3 is 13 residues. Germline assignment: CDR1 SQVTM and CDR2 ANQGSEA. The V gene end was trimmed by 6 bases and the J gene end by 2 bases; junction bases not matched to a gene: 2. This chain uses TRBV29-1 with TRBJ2-7; 12 bases are a match to TRBD2. Sample: PBMCs. This receptor was identified in a man aged 40-50 years in good health and CMV-seronegative. The CDR3 DNA reads as TGCAGCGTCTGGACTAGCGGGGCCTACGAGCAGTACTTC. It translates to CSVWTSGAYEQYF.